This T cell receptor beta chain stems from a study of cytomegalovirus exposure and HLA in healthy donors. In the study overall: The same platform used for the roughly 610 first-cohort repertoires was also used for the 120 or so validation repertoires, as a later analysis reported.

Repertoires were generated with immunoSEQ multiplex PCR, while TCRdb's copy carries only in-frame clones and drops some. The table records about 200,000 clones, around 90% of them present only once. Findings and caveats of the study: Rare sequences made up most TCRs, while some public TCRs were found in many donors. The authors enumerated some 160 TCR beta chains as linked to cytomegalovirus.

As concerns this clone: The antigen remains undetermined.

The CDR3 is 17 residues long. Germline CDR1 reads SGHNT; CDR2 reads YENEEA. Trimming at V came to 1 base and at J to 3 bases, leaving 7 bases not matched to a gene. The chain joins TRBV11-3 to TRBJ2-3; 10 nucleotides line up with TRBD1. This clonotype was obtained from a woman younger than 30 in good health and CMV-seronegative. Sequenced input: PBMCs. DNA for the CDR3: TGTGCCAGCAGCTTAGGCCTGGGACAGGGGCATACAGATACGCAGTATTTT. Protein: CASSLGLGQGHTDTQYF.